This T cell receptor (beta chain) was captured by sequencing in a study of metastatic and nonmetastatic thyroid tumors. For the study at large: Malignant thyroid and benign thyroid patients provided blood and tumor or nodule tissue whose repertoires were compared.

None of the patients had undergone any treatment ahead of thyroid surgery. CDR3 size: 14 residues. J was trimmed by 5 bases and V by 5 bases; bases with no gene match: 6. Per germline, CDR1 MNHNS and CDR2 SASEGT. Details on this clone: What it binds is not known.

General study points: Malignant thyroid tumors reportedly exceeded benign nodules significantly in TCR beta diversity, with the difference appearing in blood and tumor.

Study processing details: For papillary thyroid cancer, a distant-metastasis classifier was constructed from CDR3 differences observed across clinicopathological groups. TCRdb re-processed the PCR reads through MiXCR. The authors' filters were not applied to this entry. The table shows some 35,000 clones, with less than 30% occurring only once. The chain links TRBV6-1 to TRBJ2-7; 10 bases map to TRBD1. The sequence came from a male donor with papillary thyroid cancer or a benign thyroid nodule (not recorded which). Some clones in this sample may be carry-over from other donors' samples. The sample consisted of blood. In DNA form, the CDR3 reads TGTGCCAGCAGTCGGGACAGGGGTAACCACGAGCAGTACTTC. Residues: CASSRDRGNHEQYF.